The T cell receptor (beta chain) described here comes from a study of T cell responses to AZD1222 COVID-19 vaccine (dated by TCRdb to the early 2020s). With respect to the entire study: TCR sequencing covered some 250 trial participants: 200 to 210 given two doses of AZD1222 and some 25 given two doses of MenACWY control vaccine. Enrollment into the trials was organized by age into subgroups of 18-55, 56-69 and 70-plus years, and those subgroups contained roughly 150, 30 and 60 TCR-sequenced participants, respectively.

Summary of the overall study and its limitations: Conclusions about previously exposed vaccinees were limited because only a handful of AZD1222 recipients were SARS-CoV-2 seropositive at baseline. Most participants were white British and females outnumbered males, and the authors suggested that clonal diversity may have been underestimated. In the small 56-69-year group, the increase in depth fell short of significance, most likely because of low power. Because no samples from the day 14 peak response were available, repertoires could be characterized only after the peak T cell response. Epitopes outside the regions mutated in the B.1.351 and B.1.1.7 variants were reportedly recognized by nearly half of the unique spike-specific TCRs. A significant rise in spike-specific TCR breadth and depth was observed after two AZD1222 doses relative to day 0 and relative to MenACWY recipients. CD4 TCRs associated with the vaccine covered the entire spike protein, and the dominant responses were in regions 160-218 and 743-854.

Turning to this clone: The clone's antigen remains unknown. Base-call qualities are not available, and no considerably larger clone is one nucleotide away.

The CDR3 regions of human TCRbeta chains were analyzed by immunosequencing. Concerning the study's data processing: Repertoire TCRs were checked for matches against a reference library of SARS-CoV-2-specific TCRs that had been generated using the MIRA antigen-specificity platform. Breadth was defined as the fraction of unique TCRs that were SARS-CoV-2-associated. Depth was defined as the fraction of total T cells that were SARS-CoV-2-associated. Using the MIRA data, each spike-specific TCR was assigned both to the spike region to which the TCR was reactive and to a CD4 or CD8 class. Log10-transformed breadth and depth values were compared by one-way ANOVA with Sidak's multiple comparisons tests. This immuneACCESS table, as held by TCRdb, lists in-frame sequences with V and J called but not all clones. Of the missing ones, under half trace to an unresolved V gene in checked studies; the others have no known cause. That table supplies the V and J calls and clone size; D and trimming were determined from the DNA. Counted in this sample were over 50,000 clones; around 90% of them appeared once. Jointly, the top ten make up more than 12% of the sample.

The time point label corresponds to: about 28 days (+/-7) after the second vaccine dose. AZD1222 recipients given second doses at about 4 weeks or at about 12 weeks were pooled, since spike-specific TCR depth and breadth were not found to differ between the two schedules. Vaccinee samples were obtained from the UK trials COV001 and COV002, which included a single-blind randomized controlled phase 2/3 trial of AZD1222 (ChAdOx1 nCoV-19) in healthy adults. For TCRbeta chain sequencing, PBMC samples from trial participants were taken at day 0 and at day 28 after the second dose. Based on the germline V gene, the CDR1 and CDR2 sequences are MDHEN and SYDVKM. V is cut by 6 bases and J by 4 bases, and the space between the germline ends is 15 bases. From cysteine to phenylalanine, the CDR3 is 14 amino acids long. Solely the CDR3 DNA is kept, with 42 bases framed from the first base.

The receptor was isolated from an adult who received the AZD1222 COVID-19 vaccine. This sample comprised peripheral blood, obtained 28 days after the second AZD1222 dose. The rearrangement joined TRBV28 to TRBJ2-5, with TRBD2 tentatively as D gene (7 bases match). The bases are TGTGCCAGCAGGGGGAGTGCGGGGGCAGAGACCCAGTACTTC. The translation is CASRGSAGAETQYF.